The 22 T cell receptor beta chains reported below all come from one sample, sequenced in a study of blood T cell repertoires in COVID-19. The repertoire was sequenced with immunoSEQ multiplex PCR; TCRdb's copy has only in-frame clones and lacks some. This table holds over 250,000 clones, about 86% found once. Input material: PBMCs or T cells enriched from blood (not recorded which). Source of these receptors: a man aged 25 to 45 with acute COVID-19.

The chain's CDR3 is CASSLGDRLALNGYTF. The CDR3 bases are TGTGCCAGCAGCTTGGGTGACAGGCTAGCATTAAATGGCTACACCTTC. The chain links TRBV5-4 to TRBJ1-2; tentatively, D is TRBD1 (6 bases). Germline values: CDR1 SGHNT, CDR2 YYREEE (reference sequence). The length of the CDR3 is 16 residues. Trimming pared 0 bases from V and 6 bases from J, leaving 18 bases between.

The V call is TRBV19, the J call TRBJ2-1, with D perhaps TRBD2 (6 bases). The germline CDR1 and CDR2 sequences are LNHDA and SQIVND (reference sequence). Trimming stripped 3 bases from V and 3 bases from J, with 15 bases between. The CDR3 totals 16 residues. The CDR3 is CASSIPSEVSYNEQFF. DNA for the CDR3: TGTGCCAGTAGTATCCCTAGCGAAGTCAGCTACAATGAGCAGTTCTTC.

The chain joins TRBV7-9 to TRBJ2-3; TRBD2 matches 7 bases. V lost 1 base to trimming and J lost 1 base; unmatched junction nucleotides: 8. This CDR3 has 17 residues. Germline assignment: CDR1 SEHNR and CDR2 FQNEAQ (reference sequence). The CDR3 bases are TGTGCCAGCAGCTTAGTCCGGGCTAGCGGCCGCACAGATACGCAGTATTTT. It yields the protein CASSLVRASGRTDTQYF.

The chain carries TRBV19 and TRBJ2-2; 10 nucleotides align to TRBD1. J lost 6 bases, V lost 10 bases, and 8 bases had no gene match. Per germline, CDR1 LNHDA and CDR2 SQIVND (reference sequence). This CDR3 is built from 14 residues. The CDR3 protein is CATVGQGWSGELFF. For the CDR3, the DNA is TGTGCCACGGTGGGACAGGGGTGGTCCGGGGAGCTGTTTTTT.

The chain uses TRBV12-5 and TRBJ1-1, with 7 bases fitting TRBD1. After removal of 0 bases from V and 10 bases from J, the junction contained 8 bases not matched to a gene. This CDR3 comprises 14 residues. Germline-derived CDR1 and CDR2 are LGHNT and FRNRAP. This chain's CDR3 is CASGLVGGRGLAFF. DNA for the CDR3: TGTGCTAGTGGTTTGGTAGGGGGCCGCGGCCTAGCTTTCTTT.

This clone was recorded a few times. This sequence joins TRBV15 and TRBJ1-5, with 8 positions matching TRBD1. V gave up 5 bases and J gave up 9 bases; unmatched junction bases: 12. Per germline, CDR1 LNHNV and CDR2 YYDKDF (reference sequence). The CDR3 runs 15 residues. The CDR3 is CATSQGSRGPSPQHF. The CDR3 DNA reads as TGTGCCACCAGCCAAGGGTCCAGGGGGCCATCGCCCCAGCATTTT.

This chain joins TRBV7-6 and TRBJ2-3, with D tentatively TRBD1 (5 bases). CDR3 length: 15 residues. With 5 bases removed from V and 2 bases from J, the gap between germline ends came to 14 bases. Per germline, CDR1 SGHVS and CDR2 FNYEAQ. Written as DNA, the CDR3 is TGTGCCAGCAGCCCGAACCTACAGGACACAGATACGCAGTATTTT. Its translation: CASSPNLQDTDTQYF. Variable domain in full (rest from reference TRBV7-6 and TRBJ2-3): GAGVSQSPRYKVTKRGQDVALRCDPISGHVSLYWYRQALGQGPEFLTYFNYEAQQDKSGLPNDRFSAERPEGSISTLTIQRTEQRDSAMYRCASSPNLQDTDTQYFGPGTRLTVL.

This chain joins TRBV15 and TRBJ1-4; unclear D gene. This CDR3 has 17 residues. V was pared by 3 bases and J by 0 bases, with 14 bases between. Germline CDR1 and CDR2: LNHNV and YYDKDF (reference sequence). As DNA, the CDR3 is TGTGCCACCAGCAGGACTGGGTACCCTTCAACTAATGAAAAACTGTTTTTT. Its translation: CATSRTGYPSTNEKLFF.

This rearrangement joins TRBV6-2 or TRBV6-3 to TRBJ1-2; D may be TRBD1 (6 bases). V dropped 2 bases and J dropped 5 bases, with 9 bases sitting between them. Germline loops: CDR1 MNHEY, CDR2 SVGEGT. The CDR3 has 13 amino acids. In nucleotides, the CDR3 is TGTGCCAGCAGTTACGACAGGACGTATGGCTACACCTTC. Protein: CASSYDRTYGYTF.

The chain couples TRBV20-1 to TRBJ2-1; 11 bases match TRBD2. Trimming took 3 bases from V and 7 from J; bases not matched to a gene: 11. This CDR3 has 16 residues. The germline V gene encodes CDR1 DFQATT and CDR2 SNEGSKA (reference sequence). CDR3 nucleotide sequence: TGCAGTGCTAGTGGAGTAGCGGGAGGGCCGTCAAATGAGCAGTTCTTC. This translates into CSASGVAGGPSNEQFF.

The chain links TRBV5-1 to TRBJ1-3; possible D gene TRBD1, 5 bases. Trimming took off 0 bases at V and 0 bases at J, with 7 bases between the two ends. The CDR3 extends over 15 amino acids. Germline lookup yields CDR1 SGHRS and CDR2 YFSETQ. The CDR3 nucleotides read TGCGCCAGCAGCTTGGGACAGATCTCTGGAAACACCATATATTTT. Protein sequence: CASSLGQISGNTIYF.

The chain employs TRBV28 and TRBJ1-2; no reliable D call. In germline, CDR1 is MDHEN, CDR2 SYDVKM. Trimming left V 8 bases short and J 7 bases short, with 17 bases between. This CDR3 region has 13 residues. The DNA of the CDR3 is TGTGCCAGCTTGGACCGGCGGGTTGCTGGCTACACCTTC. Its translation is CASLDRRVAGYTF.

The gene calls are TRBV7-8 and TRBJ1-1; 7 nucleotides line up with TRBD1. The trim removed 1 base at V and 5 bases at J, leaving 13 bases unmatched. This CDR3 spans 17 amino acids. Germline assignment: CDR1 SGHVS and CDR2 FQNEAQ. The chain's CDR3 is CASSLGALAGGLTEAFF. The DNA of the CDR3 is TGTGCCAGCAGCTTAGGCGCGTTGGCAGGGGGGTTGACTGAAGCTTTCTTT.

The rearrangement links TRBV28 to TRBJ1-6, with 7 bases identical to TRBD1. Germline lookup yields CDR1 MDHEN and CDR2 SYDVKM. CDR3 length equals 14 residues. The J segment lost 10 bases and the V segment lost 6 bases, leaving 9 bases of the junction unmatched. The CDR3 loop reads CASRSGGTGSPLHF. CDR3 coding DNA: TGTGCCAGCAGGTCAGGGGGGACGGGGTCACCCCTCCACTTT.

The chain is built from TRBV19 and TRBJ1-5; 12 bases fit TRBD1. CDR3 length: 18 residues. The germline V gene has CDR1 LNHDA and CDR2 SQIVND (reference sequence). V trimming: 2 bases; J trimming: 6 bases; junction bases outside the gene matches: 11. CDR3 in DNA: TGTGCCAGTAGTATAAGGGGGACAGGGGGCGCGGGAAGTCAGCCCCAGCATTTT. This encodes CASSIRGTGGAGSQPQHF.

This clone was observed a few times. The V gene is TRBV2, the J gene TRBJ2-1; D may be TRBD1 (6 bases). Germline lookup yields CDR1 SNHLY and CDR2 FYNNEI. V was pared by 10 bases and J by 0 bases, with 16 bases between. This CDR3 contains 15 residues. The CDR3 loop is CAITGTYSSYNEQFF. Here the CDR3 DNA reads TGTGCCATAACAGGGACCTACAGCTCCTACAATGAGCAGTTCTTC.

The rearrangement uses TRBV25-1 and TRBJ1-1; weak D call: TRBD1 (6 bases). From germline, CDR1 is MGHDK and CDR2 SYGVNS. V lost 5 bases and J 1 base, leaving 8 bases between the germline ends. CDR3 size: 13 residues. The CDR3 reads CASSRQENTEAFF. The CDR3, as DNA: TGTGCCAGCAGTAGACAGGAGAACACTGAAGCTTTCTTT.

The genes are TRBV29-1 and TRBJ1-2, with D unresolved. Germline V gives CDR1 SQVTM, CDR2 ANQGSEA. The CDR3 length is 11 residues. The V gene lost 7 bases and the J gene lost 6 bases, with 12 bases spanning the gap. Written as DNA, the CDR3 is TGCAGCGCCCAGGTTTTAAATGGCTACACCTTC. Translated, it gives CSAQVLNGYTF.

The rearrangement joins TRBV19 to TRBJ2-1; perhaps TRBD2 as D (5 bases). The CDR3 totals 12 residues. In germline, CDR1 is LNHDA, CDR2 SQIVND (reference sequence). The germline V and J ends were trimmed by 5 bases and 9 bases, with 11 bases remaining between them. CDR3 loop: CASSGLFGEQFF. CDR3 DNA: TGTGCCAGTAGTGGACTTTTCGGTGAGCAGTTCTTC.

This clone came up once. The chain recombines TRBV7-2 with TRBJ2-3; D perhaps matches TRBD1 (5 bases). This CDR3 region has 15 residues. CDR1 SGHTA and CDR2 FQGNSA come from the germline V gene. The V end was cut by 5 bases, the J end by 0 bases, with 12 bases between. CDR3 sequence: CASSPAGLSTDTQYF. As DNA, the CDR3 is TGTGCCAGCAGCCCGGCAGGGTTAAGCACAGATACGCAGTATTTT.

A few counts support this clone. V is TRBV9 and J is TRBJ2-1; 8 bases align to TRBD2. Trimming at V came to 7 bases and at J to 4 bases, leaving 4 bases not matched to a gene. Germline lookup yields CDR1 SGDLS and CDR2 YYNGEE. This CDR3 region has 13 residues. CDR3 sequence: CASGTRAYNEQFF. The CDR3 DNA is TGTGCCAGCGGGACTAGGGCTTACAATGAGCAGTTCTTC.

The chain uses TRBV24-1 and TRBJ2-1, with 9 bases identical to TRBD2. V was clipped by 9 bases and J by 8 bases; unmatched bases: 13. Germline V gene sequence: CDR1 KGHDR, CDR2 SFDVKD. This CDR3 region has 15 residues. The CDR3 is CATASRTSGFYEQFF. In DNA form, the CDR3 reads TGTGCCACCGCGTCCCGTACTAGCGGGTTTTATGAGCAGTTCTTC.